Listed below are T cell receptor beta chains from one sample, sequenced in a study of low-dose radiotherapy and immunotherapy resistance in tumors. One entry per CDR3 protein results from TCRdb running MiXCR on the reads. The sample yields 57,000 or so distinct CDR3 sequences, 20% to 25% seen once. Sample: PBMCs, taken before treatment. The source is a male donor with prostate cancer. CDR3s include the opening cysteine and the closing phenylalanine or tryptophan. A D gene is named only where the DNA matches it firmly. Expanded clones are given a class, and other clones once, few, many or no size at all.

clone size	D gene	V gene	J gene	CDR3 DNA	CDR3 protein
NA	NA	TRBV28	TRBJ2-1	TGTGCCAGCAGGCAAAAAGGGGCCGGGTTAGCATACAATGAGCAGTTCTTC	CASRQKGAGLAYNEQFF
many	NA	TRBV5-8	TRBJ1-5	TGCGCCAGCAGCCCCGACAGCCCGACACAGCCCCAGCATTTT	CASSPDSPTQPQHF
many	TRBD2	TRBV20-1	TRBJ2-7	TGCAGTGCTAGAGGACTCAAGCGGGGGTCGAGCTCCTACGAGCAGTACTTC	CSARGLKRGSSSYEQYF
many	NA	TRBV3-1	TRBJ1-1	TGTGCCAGCAGCACAATAGGAGCGAACACTGAAGCTTTCTTT	CASSTIGANTEAFF
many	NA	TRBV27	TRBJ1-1	TGTGCCAGCGTTTCACGACTGACGAACACTGAAGCTTTCTTT	CASVSRLTNTEAFF
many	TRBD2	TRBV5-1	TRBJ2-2	TGCGCCAGCAGCCCTACTAGCGGGGGGGACACCGGGGAGCTGTTTTTT	CASSPTSGGDTGELFF
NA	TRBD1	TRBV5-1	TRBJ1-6	TGCGCCAGCAGCTTGGCGGGACAGGGCTATTCACCCCTCCACTTT	CASSLAGQGYSPLHF
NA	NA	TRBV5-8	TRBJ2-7	TGTGCCAGCAGCTTGGCCGTATTGCCCCACACTGGGGGGCAGTACTTC	CASSLAVLPHTGGQYF
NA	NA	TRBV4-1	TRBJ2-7	TGCGCCAGCAGCCAAACCATCGGACAGTACGAGCAGTACTTC	CASSQTIGQYEQYF
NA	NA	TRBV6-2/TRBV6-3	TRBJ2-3	TGTGCCAGCAGTTACGCGGTAACAGATACGCAGTATTTT	CASSYAVTDTQYF
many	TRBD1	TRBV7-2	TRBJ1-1	TGTGCCAGCAGCTCGAAGGCCGGGACAGAGGCTTTCTTT	CASSSKAGTEAFF
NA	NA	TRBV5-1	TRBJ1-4	TGCGCCAGCTGCTTGCAGGGGACGAATGAAAAACTGTTTTTT	CASCLQGTNEKLFF
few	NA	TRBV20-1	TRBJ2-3	TGCAGTGCCTCGATACTAGTCACAGATACGCAGTATTTT	CSASILVTDTQYF
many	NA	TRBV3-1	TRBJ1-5	TGTGCCAGCAGCCCAAGAGGCGGGGCAAGCAATCAGCCCCAGCATTTT	CASSPRGGASNQPQHF
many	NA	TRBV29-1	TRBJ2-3	TGCAGCGTTCGCAGGGGTATTGGCACAGATACGCAGTATTTT	CSVRRGIGTDTQYF
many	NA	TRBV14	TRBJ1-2	TGTGCCAGCAGCCGCGGGACTCTTGGCTACACCTTC	CASSRGTLGYTF
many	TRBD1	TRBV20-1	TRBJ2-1	TGCAGTGCTAGTGTACAGGGGTTTAGATTCTTC	CSASVQGFRFF
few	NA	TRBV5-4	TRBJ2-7	TGTGCCAGCAGCTTGCTTGGGGCGGGATCCTACGAGCAGTACTTC	CASSLLGAGSYEQYF
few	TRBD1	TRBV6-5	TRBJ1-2	TGTGCCAGCAGTTCGGACAGGGCGTCCTATGGCTACACCTTC	CASSSDRASYGYTF
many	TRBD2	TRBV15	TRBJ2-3	TGTGCCACCAGCCCAGGACTAGCGGGGGTCACAGATACGCAGTATTTT	CATSPGLAGVTDTQYF
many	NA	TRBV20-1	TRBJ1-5	TGCAGTGCTAGAGAACAGGGCAATCAGCCCCAGCATTTT	CSAREQGNQPQHF
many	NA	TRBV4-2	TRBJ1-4	TGTGCCAGCAGCCAAGATGTGTCAGCAACTAATGAAAAACTGTTTTTT	CASSQDVSATNEKLFF
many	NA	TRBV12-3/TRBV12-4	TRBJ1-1	TGTGCCAGCAGTTTAGATGGCGGCACTGAAGCTTTCTTT	CASSLDGGTEAFF
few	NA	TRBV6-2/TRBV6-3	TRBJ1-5	TGTGCCAGCAGTGAAGGTTGGGCAGGACGACATAGCAATCAGCCCCAGCATTTT	CASSEGWAGRHSNQPQHF
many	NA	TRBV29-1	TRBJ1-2	TGCAGCGTTGTTGGGGGCAATGGCTACACCTTC	CSVVGGNGYTF
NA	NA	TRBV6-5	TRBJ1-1	TGTGCCACTATCGTACCAGGCGGGGGCACTGAAGCTTTCTTT	CATIVPGGGTEAFF
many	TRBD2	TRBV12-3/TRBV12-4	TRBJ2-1	TGTGCCAGCAGTTCGCGGGGGGCGCAGAATGAGCAGTTCTTC	CASSSRGAQNEQFF
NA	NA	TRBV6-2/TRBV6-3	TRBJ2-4	TGTGCCAGCAGTGATAACATTCAGTACTTC	CASSDNIQYF
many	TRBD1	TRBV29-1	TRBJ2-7	TGCAGCGCTGCACAGGGGTTTGGCGAGCAGTACTTC	CSAAQGFGEQYF
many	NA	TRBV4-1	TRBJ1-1	TGCGCCAGCAGCGCAAGGATGGATAGGGGGATCACTGAAGCTTTCTTT	CASSARMDRGITEAFF
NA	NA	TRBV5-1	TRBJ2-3	TGCGCCAGCAGCGAGGCCGCCAGTGGGGATACGCAGTATTTT	CASSEAASGDTQYF
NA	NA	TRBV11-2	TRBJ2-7	NA	CASSFGPGQGVYEQYF
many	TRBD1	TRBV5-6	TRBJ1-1	TGTGCCAGCAGCAACAGGGACAGGAACACTGAAGCTTTCTTT	CASSNRDRNTEAFF
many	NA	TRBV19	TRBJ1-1	TGTGCCAGTAGCCGACCCACGGGTGGGCTCACTGAAGCTTTCTTT	CASSRPTGGLTEAFF
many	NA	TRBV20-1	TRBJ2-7	TGCAGTGCCAGGACAGAAGCAAATCCCTACGAGCAGTACTTC	CSARTEANPYEQYF
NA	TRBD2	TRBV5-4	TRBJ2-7	TGTGCCAGCAGCTCCCTTCTAGCGGGAGTCTACGAGCAGTACTTC	CASSSLLAGVYEQYF
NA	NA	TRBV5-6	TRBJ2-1	TGTGCCAGCAGCCGCAGGCCAGCGGCAGTCTACAATGAGCAGTTCTTC	CASSRRPAAVYNEQFF
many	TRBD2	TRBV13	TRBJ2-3	TGTGCCAGCAGCTCACTCCCCAAAGCGGGGGGGAGGAACTTTGGAGATACGCAGTATTTT	CASSSLPKAGGRNFGDTQYF
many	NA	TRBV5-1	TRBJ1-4	TGCGCCAGCAGCACCGCCGGGACGTCAGAAAAACTGTTTTTT	CASSTAGTSEKLFF
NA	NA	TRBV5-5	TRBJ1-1	TGTGCCAGCAGCTTGGCCTTACATCCCTTTGGCACTGAAGCTTTCTTT	CASSLALHPFGTEAFF
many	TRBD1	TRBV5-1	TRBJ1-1	TGCGCCAGCAGCCCAGGAACCGGACAGGTCAACACTGAAGCTTTCTTT	CASSPGTGQVNTEAFF
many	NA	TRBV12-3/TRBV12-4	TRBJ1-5	TGTGCCAGCAGTTTTGCTCCCCGGTTCCGGCAGGAGAGATATAGCAATCAGCCCCAGCATTTT	CASSFAPRFRQERYSNQPQHF
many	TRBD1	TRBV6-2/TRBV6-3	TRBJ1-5	TGTGCCAGCACATCCACCGGGACAGGCAATCAGCCCCAGCATTTT	CASTSTGTGNQPQHF
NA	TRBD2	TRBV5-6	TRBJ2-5	TGTGCCAGCAGCCCTGGACTAGCGGGGGCCCAAGAGACCCAGTACTTC	CASSPGLAGAQETQYF
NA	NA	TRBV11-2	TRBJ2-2	TGTGCCAGCAGCTTAGTTGGCCCCGGGGAGCTGTTTTTT	CASSLVGPGELFF
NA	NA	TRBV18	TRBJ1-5	TGTGCCAGCTCACCGTCACAACAGGGCCGGGGTCAGCCCCAGCATTTT	CASSPSQQGRGQPQHF
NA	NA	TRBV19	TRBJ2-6	TGTGCCACCCGCCGGGACTTTTACTCTGGGGCCAACGTCCTGACTTTC	CATRRDFYSGANVLTF
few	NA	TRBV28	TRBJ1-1	TGTGCCACCGACCTCGGGGAGAACACTGAAGCTTTCTTT	CATDLGENTEAFF
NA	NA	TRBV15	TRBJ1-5	TGTGTCACCAGCAACCCGGACAACTATAGCAATCAGCCCCAGCATTTT	CVTSNPDNYSNQPQHF
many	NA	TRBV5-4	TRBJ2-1	TGTGCCAGCAGCTTGGCGGGCGCTAGCTCCTACAATGAGCAGTTCTTC	CASSLAGASSYNEQFF
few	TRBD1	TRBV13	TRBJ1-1	TGTGCCAGCAGCTTGGGCGCAGGCAGGGGGGGCACTGAAGCTTTCTTT	CASSLGAGRGGTEAFF
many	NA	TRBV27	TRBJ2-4	TGTGCCAGCAGTTCCCTAGGGGCCTGGGAAAACATTCAGTACTTC	CASSSLGAWENIQYF
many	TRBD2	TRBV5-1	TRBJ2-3	TGCGCCAGCAGCACGGAGGGCGGGAGAGGGACAGATACGCAGTATTTT	CASSTEGGRGTDTQYF
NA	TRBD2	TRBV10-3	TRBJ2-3	TGTGCCATCAGTGGACTAGCGGGGGGGCTCACAGATACGCAGTATTTT	CAISGLAGGLTDTQYF
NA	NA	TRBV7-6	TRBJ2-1	TGTGCCAGCAGCTCCCCGGAACTAAATGAGCAGTTCTTC	CASSSPELNEQFF
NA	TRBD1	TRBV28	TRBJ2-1	TGTGCCAGCGCAAAACCCGGGACAGCACACAATGAGCAGTTCTTC	CASAKPGTAHNEQFF
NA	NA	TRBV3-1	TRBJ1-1	TGTGCCAGCAGCCAAGGGGGGCCCACTGAAGCTTTCTTT	CASSQGGPTEAFF
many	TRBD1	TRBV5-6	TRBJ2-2	TGTGCCAGCAGCTTGGTTCCCGGACAGGGGCCCGGGGAGCTGTTTTTT	CASSLVPGQGPGELFF
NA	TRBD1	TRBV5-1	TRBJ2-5	TGCGCCAGCAGCTTCGGGACAGTTAAAGAGACCCAGTACTTC	CASSFGTVKETQYF
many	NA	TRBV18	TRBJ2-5	TGTGCCAGCTCACCGGTTACAGGTCCGGAGACCCAGTACTTC	CASSPVTGPETQYF